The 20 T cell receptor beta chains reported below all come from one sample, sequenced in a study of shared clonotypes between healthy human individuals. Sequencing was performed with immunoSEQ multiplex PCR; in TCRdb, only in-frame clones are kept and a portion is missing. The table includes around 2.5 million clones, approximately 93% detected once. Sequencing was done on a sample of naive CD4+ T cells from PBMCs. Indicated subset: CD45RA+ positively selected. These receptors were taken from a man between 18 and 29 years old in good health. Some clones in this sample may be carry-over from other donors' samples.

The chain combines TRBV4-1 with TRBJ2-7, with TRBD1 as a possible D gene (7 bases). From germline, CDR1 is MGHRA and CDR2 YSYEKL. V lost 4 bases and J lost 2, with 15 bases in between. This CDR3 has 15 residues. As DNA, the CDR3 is TGCGCCAGCAGCCGCGGGACGGGACAGACCTACGAGCAGTACTTC. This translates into CASSRGTGQTYEQYF.

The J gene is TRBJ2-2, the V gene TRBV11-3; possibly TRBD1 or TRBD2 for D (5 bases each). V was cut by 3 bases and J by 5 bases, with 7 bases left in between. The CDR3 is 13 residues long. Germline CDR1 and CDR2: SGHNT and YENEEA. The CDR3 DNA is TGTGCCAGCAGCTTCGAGGGGACCGGGGAGCTGTTTTTT. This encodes CASSFEGTGELFF.

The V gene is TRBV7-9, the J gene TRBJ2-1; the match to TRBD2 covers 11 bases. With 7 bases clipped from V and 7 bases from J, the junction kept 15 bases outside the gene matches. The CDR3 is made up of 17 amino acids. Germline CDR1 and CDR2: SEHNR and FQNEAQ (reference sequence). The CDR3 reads CASTFLTSGDHSNEQFF. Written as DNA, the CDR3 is TGTGCCAGCACCTTTTTGACTAGCGGGGATCATTCGAATGAGCAGTTCTTC.

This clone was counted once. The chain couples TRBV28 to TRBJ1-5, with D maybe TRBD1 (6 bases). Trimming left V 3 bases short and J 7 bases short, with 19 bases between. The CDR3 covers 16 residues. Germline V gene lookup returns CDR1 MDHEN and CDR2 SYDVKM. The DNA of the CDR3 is TGTGCCAGCAGTTTGGGGGCAGGGGTGGTAGGGCAGCCCCAGCATTTT. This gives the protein CASSLGAGVVGQPQHF.

The chain's CDR3 is CASSPAGTSGTYEQYF. CDR3 bases: TGTGCCAGCTCACCCGCGGGGACTAGCGGGACCTACGAGCAGTACTTC. The chain uses TRBV18 and TRBJ2-7; TRBD2 matches at 13 bases. After removal of 3 bases from V and 2 bases from J, the junction contained 4 bases not matched to a gene. This CDR3 spans 16 amino acids. Per the germline V gene, CDR1 is KGHSH and CDR2 is LQKENI.

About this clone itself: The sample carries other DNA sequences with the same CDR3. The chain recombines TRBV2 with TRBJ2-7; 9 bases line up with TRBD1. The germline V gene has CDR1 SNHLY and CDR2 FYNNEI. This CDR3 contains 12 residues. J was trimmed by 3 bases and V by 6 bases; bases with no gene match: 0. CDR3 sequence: CASRDRGYEQYF. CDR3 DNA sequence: TGTGCCAGCAGGGACAGGGGCTACGAGCAGTACTTC.

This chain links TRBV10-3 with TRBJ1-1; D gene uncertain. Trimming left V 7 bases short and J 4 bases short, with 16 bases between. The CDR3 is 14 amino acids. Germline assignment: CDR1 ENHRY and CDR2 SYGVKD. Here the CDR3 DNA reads TGTGCCATCACCCCCGGGCCCGTTGGCACTGAAGCTTTCTTT. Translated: CAITPGPVGTEAFF.

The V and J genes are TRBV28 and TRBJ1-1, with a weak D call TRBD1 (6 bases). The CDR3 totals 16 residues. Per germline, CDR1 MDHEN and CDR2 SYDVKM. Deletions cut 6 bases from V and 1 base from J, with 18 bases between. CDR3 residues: CASSRGGAVKNTEAFF. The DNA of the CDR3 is TGTGCCAGCAGCCGGGGGGGGGCAGTTAAGAACACTGAAGCTTTCTTT.

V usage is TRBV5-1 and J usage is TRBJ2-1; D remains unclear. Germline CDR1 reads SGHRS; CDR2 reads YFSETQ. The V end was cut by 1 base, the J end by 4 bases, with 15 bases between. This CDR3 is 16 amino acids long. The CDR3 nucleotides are TGCGCCAGCAGCTTGTCCCCAAACCCTGCGTACAATGAGCAGTTCTTC. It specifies CASSLSPNPAYNEQFF.

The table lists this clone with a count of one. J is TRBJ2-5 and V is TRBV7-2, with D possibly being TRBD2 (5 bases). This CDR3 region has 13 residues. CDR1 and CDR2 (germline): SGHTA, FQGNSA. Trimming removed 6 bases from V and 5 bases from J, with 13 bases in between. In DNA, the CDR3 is TGTGCCAGCAGTCTTAGCGTACCTGAGACCCAGTACTTC. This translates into CASSLSVPETQYF.

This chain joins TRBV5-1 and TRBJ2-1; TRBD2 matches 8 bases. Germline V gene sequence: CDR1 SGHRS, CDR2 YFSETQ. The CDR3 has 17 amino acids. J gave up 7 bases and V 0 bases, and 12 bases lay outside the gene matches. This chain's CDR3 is CASSLANSGDNRNEQFF. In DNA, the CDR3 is TGCGCCAGCAGCTTGGCGAATAGCGGGGACAATAGAAATGAGCAGTTCTTC.

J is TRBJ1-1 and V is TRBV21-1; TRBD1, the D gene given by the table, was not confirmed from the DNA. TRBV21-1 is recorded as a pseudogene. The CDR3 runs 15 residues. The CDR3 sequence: CASSNATMDNTEAFF. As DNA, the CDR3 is TGTGCCAGCAGCAACGCGACAATGGATAACACTGAAGCTTTCTTT.

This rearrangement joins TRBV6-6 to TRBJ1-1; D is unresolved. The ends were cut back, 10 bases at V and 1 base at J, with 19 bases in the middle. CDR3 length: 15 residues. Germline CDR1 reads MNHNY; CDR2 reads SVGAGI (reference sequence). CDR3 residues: CATITSRAANTEAFF. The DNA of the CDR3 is TGTGCCACCATTACATCGCGGGCGGCGAACACTGAAGCTTTCTTT.

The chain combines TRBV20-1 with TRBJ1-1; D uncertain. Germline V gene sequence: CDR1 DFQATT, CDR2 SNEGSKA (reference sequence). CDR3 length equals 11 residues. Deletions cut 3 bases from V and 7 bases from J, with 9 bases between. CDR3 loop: CSARAIDEAFF. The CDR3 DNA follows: TGCAGTGCTAGGGCCATAGATGAAGCTTTCTTT.

CDR3 nucleotide sequence: TGTGCCAGCAGTCCCCGGGAGCTCATCAATGAGCAGTTCTTC. Translated, it gives CASSPRELINEQFF. This chain uses TRBV27 with TRBJ2-1; D may be TRBD2 (6 bases). Between the trimmed V and J ends, which lost 5 bases and 6 bases, there was a span of 14 bases. This CDR3 has 14 residues. Germline CDR1 and CDR2: MNHEY and SMNVEV (reference sequence).

The CDR3 here is CASSLDRGDYGYTF. The CDR3 coding sequence is TGTGCCAGCAGCTTGGACAGGGGGGACTATGGCTACACCTTC. The chain links TRBV5-6 to TRBJ1-2; 8 bases map to TRBD1. This CDR3 comprises 14 residues. V gave up 0 bases and J gave up 3 bases; unmatched junction bases: 1. The germline CDR1 and CDR2 sequences are SGHDT and YYEEEE.

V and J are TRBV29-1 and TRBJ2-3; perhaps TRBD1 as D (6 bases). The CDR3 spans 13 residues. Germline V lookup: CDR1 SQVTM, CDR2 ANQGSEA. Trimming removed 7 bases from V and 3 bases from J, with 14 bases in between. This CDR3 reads CSAQGRLTDTQYF. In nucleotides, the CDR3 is TGCAGCGCACAGGGCAGGTTAACAGATACGCAGTATTTT.

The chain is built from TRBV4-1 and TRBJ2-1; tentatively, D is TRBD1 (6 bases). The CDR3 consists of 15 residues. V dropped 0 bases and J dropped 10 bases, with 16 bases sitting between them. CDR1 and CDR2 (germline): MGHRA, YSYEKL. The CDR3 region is CASSQEAQGGLEQFF. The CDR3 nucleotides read TGCGCCAGCAGCCAAGAAGCACAGGGCGGGTTGGAGCAGTTCTTC.

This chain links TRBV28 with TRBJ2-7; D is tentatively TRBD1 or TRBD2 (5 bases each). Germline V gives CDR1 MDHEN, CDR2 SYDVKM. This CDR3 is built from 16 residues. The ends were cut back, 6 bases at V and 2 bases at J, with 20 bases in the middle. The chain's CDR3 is CASSPSTVGRTYEQYF. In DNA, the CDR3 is TGTGCCAGCAGCCCCTCTACGGTGGGACGGACCTACGAGCAGTACTTC.

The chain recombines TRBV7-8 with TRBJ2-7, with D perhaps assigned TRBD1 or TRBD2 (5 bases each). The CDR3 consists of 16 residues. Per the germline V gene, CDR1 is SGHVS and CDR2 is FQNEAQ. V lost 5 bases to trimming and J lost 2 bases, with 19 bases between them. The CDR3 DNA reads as TGTGCCAGCAGCCCCTCCGGGACGCCAGCAACCTACGAGCAGTACTTC. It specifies CASSPSGTPATYEQYF.